Listed below are T cell receptor beta chains from one sample, sequenced in a study of graft-versus-host responses after intestinal transplantation. TCRdb's table, derived via immunoSEQ multiplex PCR, lists solely in-frame clones and lacks some. The sample lists 9,500 to 15,000 clones; around 82% were seen once. Specimen: PBMCs, collected around 120 days after transplant. All receptors come from a human patient who received an intestinal transplant, so some T cells may come from the graft donor. CDR3s include the opening cysteine and the closing phenylalanine or tryptophan.

v_call: TRBV27
j_call: NA
cdr3_aa: CASSFEAGVNEQYF

v_call: TRBV28
j_call: TRBJ1-1
cdr3_aa: CASSKGNTEAFF

v_call: TRBV18
j_call: TRBJ1-4
cdr3_aa: CASSPPGQEKLFF

v_call: TRBV28
j_call: TRBJ1-5
cdr3_aa: CASSPIGQGNQPQHF

v_call: TRBV2
j_call: TRBJ1-5
cdr3_aa: CASSEMAVRNQPQHF

v_call: TRBV6-4
j_call: TRBJ1-1
cdr3_aa: CASSQTQGITEAFF

v_call: TRBV27
j_call: TRBJ2-2
cdr3_aa: CASSKGGSPLTGELFF

v_call: TRBV5-1
j_call: TRBJ2-6
cdr3_aa: CASSLETGVGANVLTF

v_call: TRBV11-2
j_call: TRBJ2-1
cdr3_aa: CASSLKQGLAEYEQFF

v_call: TRBV2
j_call: TRBJ1-5
cdr3_aa: CASNPGGGNQPQHF

v_call: TRBV19
j_call: TRBJ1-5
cdr3_aa: CASMDRDMGNQPQHF

v_call: TRBV9
j_call: TRBJ2-2
cdr3_aa: CASSPPRGAETGELFF

v_call: TRBV18
j_call: TRBJ2-1
cdr3_aa: CATRPGTGGHNEQFF

v_call: TRBV6-5
j_call: TRBJ2-5
cdr3_aa: CASSYDRAKQETQYF

v_call: TRBV2
j_call: TRBJ1-4
cdr3_aa: CASVPGPPWEKLFF

v_call: TRBV5-4
j_call: TRBJ2-1
cdr3_aa: CASSANTGNEQFF

v_call: TRBV9
j_call: TRBJ2-2
cdr3_aa: CASREDTGELFF

v_call: TRBV7-6
j_call: TRBJ1-2
cdr3_aa: CASSPGTGMRGYTF

v_call: TRBV7-3
j_call: TRBJ2-1
cdr3_aa: CASSFGLANNEQFF

v_call: TRBV11-2
j_call: TRBJ2-1
cdr3_aa: CASTMRGYNEQFF

v_call: TRBV6-1
j_call: TRBJ2-7
cdr3_aa: CASSSGTEPYEQYF

v_call: TRBV5-4
j_call: TRBJ1-4
cdr3_aa: CASRPGLHNEKLFF

v_call: TRBV4-2
j_call: TRBJ2-2
cdr3_aa: CASSQGMDTGELFF

v_call: TRBV19
j_call: TRBJ2-7
cdr3_aa: CASTTGTGPYEQYF

v_call: TRBV21-1
j_call: TRBJ2-3
cdr3_aa: CASSKVPPNTGESFTDTQYF

v_call: TRBV10-3
j_call: TRBJ2-3
cdr3_aa: CAIRRETSTDTQYF

v_call: TRBV19
j_call: TRBJ2-7
cdr3_aa: CASSHLGTNEQYF

v_call: TRBV27
j_call: TRBJ2-7
cdr3_aa: CASSLSGAGASYEQYF

v_call: TRBV14
j_call: TRBJ2-1
cdr3_aa: CASSQDPRVGLNEQFF

v_call: TRBV6-1
j_call: TRBJ2-5
cdr3_aa: CASSEVAGVQETQYF

v_call: TRBV11-3
j_call: TRBJ2-1
cdr3_aa: CASRFQTNEQFF

v_call: TRBV6-1
j_call: TRBJ2-5
cdr3_aa: CASSRTSGSQETQYF

v_call: TRBV11-2
j_call: TRBJ2-1
cdr3_aa: CASSTSGRAGNEQFF

v_call: TRBV2
j_call: TRBJ2-6
cdr3_aa: CARRGPAPYTGANVLTF

v_call: TRBV19
j_call: TRBJ2-3
cdr3_aa: CASSMRVGPDTQYF

v_call: TRBV29-1
j_call: TRBJ1-1
cdr3_aa: CSAAGGKGEAFF

v_call: TRBV6-5
j_call: TRBJ2-2
cdr3_aa: CASSEAGTGELFF

v_call: TRBV13
j_call: TRBJ2-2
cdr3_aa: CASSLGRPGELFF

v_call: TRBV6-1
j_call: TRBJ1-5
cdr3_aa: CASVVGRDGRQPQHF

v_call: TRBV10-1
j_call: TRBJ2-1
cdr3_aa: CASSESGLAGEQFF

v_call: TRBV5-1
j_call: TRBJ1-1
cdr3_aa: CASSWTGHTEAFF

v_call: TRBV6-5
j_call: TRBJ2-1
cdr3_aa: CASSSSSYNEQFF

v_call: TRBV12-5
j_call: TRBJ2-1
cdr3_aa: CASGLRPRGECPSGEQFF

v_call: TRBV10-2
j_call: TRBJ1-2
cdr3_aa: CASSGRDRGLYGYTF

v_call: TRBV7-9
j_call: TRBJ2-6
cdr3_aa: CASRAGVGGANVLTF

v_call: TRBV27
j_call: TRBJ2-3
cdr3_aa: CASRPNRADTQYF

v_call: TRBV5-1
j_call: TRBJ1-1
cdr3_aa: CASSLDGQGNTEAFF

v_call: TRBV27
j_call: TRBJ2-5
cdr3_aa: CASSFRWSQEAGQETQYF

v_call: TRBV5-4
j_call: TRBJ1-1
cdr3_aa: CASSLPLAAFF

v_call: TRBV30
j_call: TRBJ2-1
cdr3_aa: CAWSLGNEQFF

v_call: TRBV6-5
j_call: TRBJ2-5
cdr3_aa: CASSVTSGAQETQYF

v_call: TRBV7-8
j_call: TRBJ2-5
cdr3_aa: CASSSLYAGDSNQETQYF

v_call: TRBV4-2
j_call: TRBJ2-6
cdr3_aa: CASSQEVGANVLTF

v_call: TRBV29-1
j_call: TRBJ2-5
cdr3_aa: CSAKQETQYF

v_call: TRBV4-1
j_call: TRBJ2-1
cdr3_aa: CASSQGTSGRDEQFF